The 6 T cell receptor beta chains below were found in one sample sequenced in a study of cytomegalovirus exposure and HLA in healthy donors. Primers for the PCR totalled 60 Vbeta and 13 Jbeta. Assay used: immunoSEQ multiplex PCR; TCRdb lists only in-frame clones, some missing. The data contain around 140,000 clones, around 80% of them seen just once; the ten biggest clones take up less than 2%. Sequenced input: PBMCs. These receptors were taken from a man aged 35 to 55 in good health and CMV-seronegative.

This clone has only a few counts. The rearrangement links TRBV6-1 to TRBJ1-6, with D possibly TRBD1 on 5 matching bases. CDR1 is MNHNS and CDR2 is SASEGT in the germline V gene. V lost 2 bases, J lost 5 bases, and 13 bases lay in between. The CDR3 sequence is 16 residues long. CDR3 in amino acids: CASSESPPGDNSPLHF. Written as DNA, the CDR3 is TGTGCCAGCAGTGAAAGCCCCCCGGGGGATAATTCACCCCTCCACTTT.

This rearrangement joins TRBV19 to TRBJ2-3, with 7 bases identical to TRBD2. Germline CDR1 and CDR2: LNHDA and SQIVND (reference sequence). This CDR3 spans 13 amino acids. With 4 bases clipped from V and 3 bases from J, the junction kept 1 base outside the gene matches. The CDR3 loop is CASSKGLTDTQYF. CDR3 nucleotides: TGTGCCAGTAGTAAGGGACTAACAGATACGCAGTATTTT.

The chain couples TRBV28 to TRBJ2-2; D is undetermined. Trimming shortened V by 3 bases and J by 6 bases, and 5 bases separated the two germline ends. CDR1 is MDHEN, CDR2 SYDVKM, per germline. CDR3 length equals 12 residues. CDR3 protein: CASSFSAGELFF. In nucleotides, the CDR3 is TGTGCCAGCAGTTTTTCAGCCGGGGAGCTGTTTTTT. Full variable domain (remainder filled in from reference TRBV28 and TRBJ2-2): DVKVTQSSRYLVKRTGEKVFLECVQDMDHENMFWYRQDPGLGLRLIYFSYDVKMKEKGDIPEGYSVSREKKERFSLILESASTNQTSMYLCASSFSAGELFFGEGSRLTVL.

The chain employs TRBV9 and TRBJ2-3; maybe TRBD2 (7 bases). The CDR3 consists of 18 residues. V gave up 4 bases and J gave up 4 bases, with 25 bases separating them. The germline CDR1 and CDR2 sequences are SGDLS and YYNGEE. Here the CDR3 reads CASSSKGLEGRGADTQYF. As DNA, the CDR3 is TGTGCCAGCAGCTCTAAAGGGTTAGAGGGGAGGGGGGCAGATACGCAGTATTTT. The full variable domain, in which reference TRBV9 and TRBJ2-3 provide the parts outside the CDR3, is DSGVTQTPKHLITATGQRVTLRCSPRSGDLSVYWYQQSLDQGLQFLIQYYNGEERAKGNILERFSAQQFPDLHSELNLSSLELGDSALYFCASSSKGLEGRGADTQYFGPGTRLTVL.

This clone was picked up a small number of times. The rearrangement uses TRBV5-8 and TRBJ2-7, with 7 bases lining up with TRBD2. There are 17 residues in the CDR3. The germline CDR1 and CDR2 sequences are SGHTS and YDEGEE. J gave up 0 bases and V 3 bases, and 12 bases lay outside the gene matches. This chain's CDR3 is CASSSIPTSASSYEQYF. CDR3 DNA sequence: TGTGCCAGCAGCTCGATTCCTACTAGCGCCTCCTCCTACGAGCAGTACTTC.

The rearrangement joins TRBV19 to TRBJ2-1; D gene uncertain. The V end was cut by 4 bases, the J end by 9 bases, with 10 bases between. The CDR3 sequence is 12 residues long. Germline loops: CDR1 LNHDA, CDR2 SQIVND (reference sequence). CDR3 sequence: CASSTDQVEQFF. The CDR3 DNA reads TGTGCCAGTAGTACTGACCAGGTTGAGCAGTTCTTC.